This T cell receptor (beta chain) appears in the sequencing data of a study of T cell responses to AZD1222 COVID-19 vaccine. Whole-study results and caveats: An increase in Spike-specific TCR breadth and depth was observed after two AZD1222 doses. Of spike-specific TCRs, nearly half reportedly target regions left unmutated in variants. The sample set comprised mostly white British donors with more females, and clonal diversity was possibly underestimated.

Measured with immunoSEQ multiplex PCR; TCRdb has only the in-frame clones, and not every one. The profile shows roughly 100,000 clones, more than 75% of them singletons. Germline V gene data show CDR1 as SGHNT and CDR2 as YYREEE (reference sequence). The CDR3 covers 13 residues. Trimming pared 5 bases from V and 3 bases from J, leaving 11 bases between. This clone came up many times. The antigen remains undetermined. The chain carries TRBV5-4 and TRBJ1-2; the D is unclear. The sample in question was peripheral blood, obtained 28 days after the second dose of the MenACWY control vaccine. The clonotype was recovered from an adult who received the MenACWY meningococcal vaccine as a control. CDR3 in DNA: TGTGCCAGCAGACCAGGACTAGACTATGGCTACACCTTC. Protein: CASRPGLDYGYTF.